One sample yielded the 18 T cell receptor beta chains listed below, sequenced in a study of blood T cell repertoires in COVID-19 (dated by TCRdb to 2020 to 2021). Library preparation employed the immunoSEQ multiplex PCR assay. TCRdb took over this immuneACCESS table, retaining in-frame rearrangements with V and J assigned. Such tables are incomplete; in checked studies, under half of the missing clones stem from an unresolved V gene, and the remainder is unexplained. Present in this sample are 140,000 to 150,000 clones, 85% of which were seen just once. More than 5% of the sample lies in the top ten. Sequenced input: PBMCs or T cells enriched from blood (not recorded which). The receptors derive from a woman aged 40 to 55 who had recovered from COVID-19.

Here the CDR3 DNA reads TGTGCCAGCAGCCATGGACAGGGGGGGATCAATGAAGCTTTCTTT. Encoded protein: CASSHGQGGINEAFF. The J gene is TRBJ1-1, the V gene TRBV14; 10 bases agree with TRBD1. V dropped 3 bases and J dropped 7; count of bases not matched to a gene: 8. This CDR3 contains 15 residues. Germline CDR1 reads SGHDN; CDR2 reads FVKESK.

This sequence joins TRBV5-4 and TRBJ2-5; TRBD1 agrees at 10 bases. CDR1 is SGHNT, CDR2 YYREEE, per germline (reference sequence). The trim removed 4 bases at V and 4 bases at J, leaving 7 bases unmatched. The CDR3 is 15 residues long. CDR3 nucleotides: TGTGCCAGCAGCCGCCGGGACAGGGGAGGAGAGACCCAGTACTTC. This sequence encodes CASSRRDRGGETQYF.

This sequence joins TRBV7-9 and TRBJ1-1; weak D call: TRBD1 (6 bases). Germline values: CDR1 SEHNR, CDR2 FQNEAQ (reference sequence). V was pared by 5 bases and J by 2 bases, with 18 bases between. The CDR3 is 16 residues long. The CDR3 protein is CASSKTADSYNTEAFF. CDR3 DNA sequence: TGTGCCAGCAGCAAAACAGCGGACAGCTATAACACTGAAGCTTTCTTT.

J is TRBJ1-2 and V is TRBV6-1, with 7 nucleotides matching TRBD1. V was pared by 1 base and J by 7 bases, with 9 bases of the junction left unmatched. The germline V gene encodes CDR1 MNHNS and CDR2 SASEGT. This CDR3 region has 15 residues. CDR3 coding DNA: TGTGCCAGCAGTGAAGAAAGGGGGCAGGTGGGTGGCTACACCTTC. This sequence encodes CASSEERGQVGGYTF.

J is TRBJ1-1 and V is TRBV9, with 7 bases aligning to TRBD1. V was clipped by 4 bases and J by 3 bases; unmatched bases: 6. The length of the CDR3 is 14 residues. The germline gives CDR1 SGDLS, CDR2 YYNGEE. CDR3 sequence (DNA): TGTGCCAGCAGCCCAAGACAGGGCGACACTGAAGCTTTCTTT. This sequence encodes CASSPRQGDTEAFF.

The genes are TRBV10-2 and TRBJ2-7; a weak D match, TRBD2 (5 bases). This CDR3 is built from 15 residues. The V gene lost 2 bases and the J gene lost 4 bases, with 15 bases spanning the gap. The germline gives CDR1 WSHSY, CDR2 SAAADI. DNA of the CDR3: TGCGCCAGCAGTGAGATCCTCTGGGGAGCATACGAGCAGTACTTC. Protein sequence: CASSEILWGAYEQYF.

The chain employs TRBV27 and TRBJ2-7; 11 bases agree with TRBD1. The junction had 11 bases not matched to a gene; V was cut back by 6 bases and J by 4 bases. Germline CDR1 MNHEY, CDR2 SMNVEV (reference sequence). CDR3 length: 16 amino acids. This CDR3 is CASSPGPGQGGYEQYF. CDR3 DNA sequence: TGTGCCAGCAGCCCTGGGCCGGGACAGGGGGGATACGAGCAGTACTTC.

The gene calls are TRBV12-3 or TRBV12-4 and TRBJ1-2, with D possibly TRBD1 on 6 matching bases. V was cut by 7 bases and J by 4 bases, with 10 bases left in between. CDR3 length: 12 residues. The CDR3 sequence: CASNIQGYGYTF. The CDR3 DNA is TGTGCCAGCAATATACAGGGCTATGGCTACACCTTC.

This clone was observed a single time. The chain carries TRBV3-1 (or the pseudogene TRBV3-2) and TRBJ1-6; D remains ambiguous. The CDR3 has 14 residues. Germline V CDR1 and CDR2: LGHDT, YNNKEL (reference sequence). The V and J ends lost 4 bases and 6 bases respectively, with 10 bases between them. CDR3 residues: CASSLGQSNSPLHF. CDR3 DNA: TGTGCCAGCAGCCTGGGCCAGTCTAATTCACCCCTCCACTTT.

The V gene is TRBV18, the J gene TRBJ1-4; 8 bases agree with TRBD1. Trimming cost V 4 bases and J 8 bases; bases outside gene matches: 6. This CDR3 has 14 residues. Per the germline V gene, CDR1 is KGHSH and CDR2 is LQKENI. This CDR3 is CASSLTGTGEKLFF. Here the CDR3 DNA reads TGTGCCAGCTCACTCACCGGGACAGGAGAAAAACTGTTTTTT.

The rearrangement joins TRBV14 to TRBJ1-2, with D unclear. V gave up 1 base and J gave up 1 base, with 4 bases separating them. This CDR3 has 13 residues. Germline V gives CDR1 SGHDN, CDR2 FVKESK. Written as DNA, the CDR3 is TGTGCCAGCAGCCAAGGGCTTAACTATGGCTACACCTTC. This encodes CASSQGLNYGYTF. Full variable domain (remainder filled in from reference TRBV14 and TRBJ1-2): EAGVTQFPSHSVIEKGQTVTLRCDPISGHDNLYWYRRVMGKEIKFLLHFVKESKQDESGMPNNRFLAERTGGTYSTLKVQPAELEDSGVYFCASSQGLNYGYTFGSGTRLTVV.

The CDR3 loop reads CASSRDRLNEQFF. The CDR3 nucleotides are TGTGCCAGCAGTCGGGACAGATTGAATGAGCAGTTCTTC. The chain is built from TRBV6-5 and TRBJ2-1; TRBD1 matches at 7 bases. This CDR3 region has 13 residues. Per the germline V gene, CDR1 is MNHEY and CDR2 is SVGAGI. Trimming at V came to 5 bases and at J to 7 bases, leaving 5 bases not matched to a gene.

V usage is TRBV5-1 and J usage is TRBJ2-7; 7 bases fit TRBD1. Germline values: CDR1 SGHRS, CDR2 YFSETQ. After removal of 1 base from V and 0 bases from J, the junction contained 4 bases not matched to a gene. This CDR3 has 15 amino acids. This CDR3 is CASSLLTGNSYEQYF. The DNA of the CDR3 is TGCGCCAGCAGCTTGTTGACAGGGAACTCCTACGAGCAGTACTTC.

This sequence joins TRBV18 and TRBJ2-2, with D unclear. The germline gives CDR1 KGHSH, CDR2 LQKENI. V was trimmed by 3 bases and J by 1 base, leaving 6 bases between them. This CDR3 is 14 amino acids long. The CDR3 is CASSPGENTGELFF. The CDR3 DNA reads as TGTGCCAGCTCACCTGGAGAGAACACCGGGGAGCTGTTTTTT.

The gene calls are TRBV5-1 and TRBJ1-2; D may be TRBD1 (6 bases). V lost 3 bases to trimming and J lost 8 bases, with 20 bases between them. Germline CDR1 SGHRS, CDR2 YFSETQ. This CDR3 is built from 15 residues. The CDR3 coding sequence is TGCGCCAGCAGCTCGACGGGAGGGGGTGTGGAAGGCTACACCTTC. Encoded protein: CASSSTGGGVEGYTF.

In DNA form, the CDR3 reads TGCAGCGTTGGGGAGGGCTCCACAGATACGCAGTATTTT. It translates to CSVGEGSTDTQYF. The chain uses TRBV29-1 and TRBJ2-3; 7 nucleotides line up with TRBD2. CDR1 is SQVTM, CDR2 ANQGSEA, per germline. This CDR3 is 13 amino acids long. J was trimmed by 2 bases and V by 4 bases; bases with no gene match: 3.

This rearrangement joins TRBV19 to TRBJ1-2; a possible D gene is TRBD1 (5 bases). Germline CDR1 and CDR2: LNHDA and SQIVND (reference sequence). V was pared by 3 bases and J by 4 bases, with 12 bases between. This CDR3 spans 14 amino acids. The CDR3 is CASSIAGGGYGYTF. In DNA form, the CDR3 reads TGTGCCAGTAGTATCGCGGGGGGTGGCTATGGCTACACCTTC.

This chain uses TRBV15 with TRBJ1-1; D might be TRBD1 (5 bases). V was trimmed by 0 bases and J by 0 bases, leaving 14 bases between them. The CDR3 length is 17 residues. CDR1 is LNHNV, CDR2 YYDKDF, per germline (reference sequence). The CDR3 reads CATSRDLGRAMNTEAFF. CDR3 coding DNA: TGTGCCACCAGCAGAGACCTAGGCAGGGCGATGAACACTGAAGCTTTCTTT.